Shown below are 14 T cell receptor beta chains from a single sample sequenced in a study of blood T cell repertoires in COVID-19. The data were produced by immunoSEQ multiplex PCR, yet TCRdb's version contains in-frame clones alone and is incomplete. Here the sample spans 200,000 to 250,000 clones, around 84% being singletons. Sequenced sample: peripheral blood. Receptor source: a woman aged 80 or older with COVID-19, enrolled during active disease.

This rearrangement joins TRBV6-1 to TRBJ2-7; 9 nucleotides align to TRBD2. Trimming at V came to 2 bases and at J to 6 bases, leaving 8 bases not matched to a gene. This CDR3 is built from 15 residues. Per the germline V gene, CDR1 is MNHNS and CDR2 is SASEGT. This chain's CDR3 is CASSELAGGRGEQYF. For the CDR3, the DNA is TGTGCCAGCAGTGAACTTGCGGGGGGGCGTGGCGAGCAGTACTTC.

This clone occurred a few times. The chain has TRBV7-2 and TRBJ2-1; 9 nucleotides match TRBD2. With 5 bases clipped from V and 1 base from J, the junction kept 6 bases outside the gene matches. The CDR3 contains 16 residues. Per germline, CDR1 SGHTA and CDR2 FQGNSA. This CDR3 is CASSRGGAGSYNEQFF. CDR3 in DNA: TGTGCCAGCAGCCGCGGGGGGGCCGGGTCCTACAATGAGCAGTTCTTC.

This chain joins TRBV5-1 and TRBJ2-3, with a possible D match to TRBD1 (6 bases). Germline loops: CDR1 SGHRS, CDR2 YFSETQ. Trimming took 3 bases from V and 4 from J, leaving 18 bases between them. The CDR3 is 16 residues long. CDR3 sequence reads: CASSSSPGAGADTQYF. In nucleotides, the CDR3 is TGCGCCAGCAGCTCGTCTCCAGGGGCCGGCGCAGATACGCAGTATTTT.

This chain links TRBV11-2 with TRBJ2-7; 10 bases agree with TRBD1. Germline lookup yields CDR1 SGHAT and CDR2 FQNNGV. V shed 6 bases, J shed 5 bases, and the junction held 16 bases outside the gene matches. The CDR3 sequence is 17 residues long. CDR3 loop: CASRPIKRDRGPHEQYF. DNA for the CDR3: TGTGCCAGCAGACCGATAAAACGGGACAGGGGACCTCACGAGCAGTACTTC.

This clone has a handful of counts. The chain carries TRBV6-1 and TRBJ1-6, with a possible D match to TRBD1 (5 bases). Trimming cost V 2 bases and J 7 bases, with 12 bases left between them. From germline, CDR1 is MNHNS and CDR2 SASEGT. This CDR3 comprises 15 residues. CDR3 sequence reads: CASSESRQNNSPLHF. The CDR3 nucleotides are TGTGCCAGCAGTGAAAGTAGACAGAACAATTCACCCCTCCACTTT.

The rearrangement joins TRBV2 to TRBJ1-1; tentatively, D is TRBD1 (6 bases). Germline CDR1 reads SNHLY; CDR2 reads FYNNEI. The CDR3 runs to 15 residues. Trimming stripped 4 bases from V and 4 bases from J, with 16 bases between. The CDR3 is CASSGGRGAGTEAFF. CDR3 coding DNA: TGTGCCAGCAGTGGGGGGAGGGGGGCTGGCACTGAAGCTTTCTTT.

The chain is built from TRBV11-2 and TRBJ1-2; no clear D. This CDR3 spans 13 amino acids. Germline values: CDR1 SGHAT, CDR2 FQNNGV. The germline V and J ends were trimmed by 5 bases and 4 bases, with 11 bases remaining between them. The CDR3: CASSPPGVYGYTF. In DNA form, the CDR3 reads TGTGCCAGCAGCCCGCCCGGGGTCTATGGCTACACCTTC.

This chain connects TRBV29-1 to TRBJ2-5; TRBD2 matches 9 bases. The CDR3 is made up of 15 amino acids. The germline V gene has CDR1 SQVTM and CDR2 ANQGSEA. The V segment lost 6 bases and the J segment 2 bases; nucleotides outside the gene matches: 10. The CDR3 loop reads CSVDHPSGVQETQYF. CDR3 in DNA: TGCAGCGTAGATCATCCTAGCGGGGTTCAAGAGACCCAGTACTTC. The whole variable domain, filled in from reference TRBV29-1 and TRBJ2-5, reads SAVISQKPSRDICQRGTSLTIQCQVDSQVTMMFWYRQQPGQSLTLIATANQGSEATYESGFVIDKFPISRPNLTFSTLTVSNMSPEDSSIYLCSVDHPSGVQETQYFGPGTRLLVL.

The genes are TRBV16 and TRBJ1-2; D is ambiguous. Germline assignment: CDR1 KGHSY and CDR2 FQNENV. Trimming removed 5 bases from V and 7 bases from J, with 11 bases in between. This CDR3 spans 12 amino acids. The CDR3 region is CASSSQPPGYTF. In DNA form, the CDR3 reads TGTGCCAGCAGCTCACAACCCCCTGGCTACACCTTC.

The rearrangement joins TRBV30 to TRBJ1-4; maybe TRBD1 (6 bases). From germline, CDR1 is GTSNPN and CDR2 SVGIG (reference sequence). V gave up 0 bases and J gave up 7 bases, with 9 bases separating them. The CDR3 length is 13 residues. In DNA form, the CDR3 reads TGTGCCTGGAGTGTCCAAGGGGGTGAAAAACTGTTTTTT. It translates to CAWSVQGGEKLFF.

This clone was seen only once. The gene calls are TRBV7-8 and TRBJ2-7; 8 positions match TRBD1. The CDR3 runs to 18 residues. Germline V CDR1 and CDR2: SGHVS, FQNEAQ. After removal of 1 base from V and 3 bases from J, the junction contained 14 bases not matched to a gene. CDR3 in amino acids: CASSLVDLSGGSLYEQYF. CDR3 sequence (DNA): TGTGCCAGCAGCTTAGTCGATTTGTCAGGGGGCTCTCTCTACGAGCAGTACTTC. The variable domain in full, completed from reference TRBV7-8 and TRBJ2-7, reads GAGVSQSPRYKVAKRGQDVALRCDPISGHVSLFWYQQALGQGPEFLTYFQNEAQLDKSGLPSDRFFAERPEGSVSTLKIQRTQQEDSAVYLCASSLVDLSGGSLYEQYFGPGTRLTVT.

This clone came up once. CDR3 DNA: TGTGCCAGCAGTGAAGCGTCAGGTTCCTACAATGAGCAGTTCTTC. Translated: CASSEASGSYNEQFF. The chain carries TRBV6-1 and TRBJ2-1; D is ambiguous. This CDR3 region has 15 residues. Germline CDR1 is MNHNS and CDR2 is SASEGT. V dropped 0 bases and J dropped 1 base, with 7 bases sitting between them.

This CDR3 is CASSLGAPNTEAFF. The CDR3 DNA sequence: TGCGCCAGCAGCTTGGGGGCCCCGAACACTGAAGCTTTCTTT. The rearrangement links TRBV5-1 to TRBJ1-1, with D hard to call. This CDR3 has 14 residues. From germline, CDR1 is SGHRS and CDR2 YFSETQ. Trimming stripped 0 bases from V and 1 base from J, with 7 bases between.

The V and J genes are TRBV6-6 and TRBJ2-7; TRBD2 agrees at 8 bases. Per germline, CDR1 MNHNY and CDR2 SVGAGI (reference sequence). The V segment lost 2 bases and the J segment 4 bases; nucleotides outside the gene matches: 4. The CDR3 sequence is 14 residues long. CDR3 DNA: TGTGCCAGCAGTTACGGGCAGCGGGGGTACGAGCAGTACGTC. Its translation is CASSYGQRGYEQYV.